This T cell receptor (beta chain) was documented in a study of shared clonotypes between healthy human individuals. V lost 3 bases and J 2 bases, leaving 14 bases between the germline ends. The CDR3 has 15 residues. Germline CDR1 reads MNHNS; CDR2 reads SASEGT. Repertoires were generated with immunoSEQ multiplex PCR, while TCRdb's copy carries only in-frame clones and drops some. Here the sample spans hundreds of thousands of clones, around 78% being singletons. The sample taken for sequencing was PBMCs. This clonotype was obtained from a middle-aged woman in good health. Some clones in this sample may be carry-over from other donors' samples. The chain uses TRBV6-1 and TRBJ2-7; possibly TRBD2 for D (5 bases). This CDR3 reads CASSDRRLLAYEQYF. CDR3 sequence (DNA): TGTGCCAGCAGTGACAGGAGACTACTAGCCTACGAGCAGTACTTC.